These 13 T cell receptor beta chains came from one sample sequenced in a study of OX40 agonist ivuxolimab in advanced cancers. Clones were read by immunoSEQ multiplex PCR, and TCRdb kept only the in-frame ones, dropping some. In the table there are approximately 70,000 clones, 92% of which are singletons. Specimen: CD4+ or CD8+ T cells sorted from blood, collected in a trial of the OX40 agonist ivuxolimab. The receptors were gathered from an adult with an advanced solid tumor such as melanoma, head and neck, liver or kidney cancer.

J is TRBJ1-1 and V is TRBV10-2; 8 nucleotides agree with TRBD1. Germline CDR1 WSHSY, CDR2 SAAADI. With 6 bases clipped from V and 5 bases from J, the junction kept 8 bases outside the gene matches. CDR3 length: 14 residues. CDR3 nucleotide sequence: TGCGCCAGCAGCCTGACAGGGGATTTGACTGAAGCTTTCTTT. It codes for CASSLTGDLTEAFF.

The CDR3 protein is CASSFRRGNTEAFF. CDR3 coding DNA: TGTGCCAGCAGCTTTAGACGAGGGAACACTGAAGCTTTCTTT. The chain has TRBV7-2 and TRBJ1-1, with D uncertain. The V and J ends lost 3 bases and 1 base respectively, with 9 bases between them. This CDR3 is 14 amino acids long. CDR1 and CDR2 from the germline V gene are SGHTA and FQGNSA.

This clone is a singleton in its sample. This rearrangement joins TRBV5-1 to TRBJ2-1; 7 nucleotides line up with TRBD1. After removal of 4 bases from V and 3 bases from J, the junction contained 7 bases not matched to a gene. In germline, CDR1 is SGHRS, CDR2 YFSETQ. CDR3 length: 15 amino acids. For the CDR3, the DNA is TGCGCCAGCAGCCCGGTGGGGACAGTCTACAATGAGCAGTTCTTC. Protein: CASSPVGTVYNEQFF.

The chain combines TRBV19 with TRBJ2-1; 9 bases are shared with TRBD2. This CDR3 comprises 15 residues. Germline V CDR1 and CDR2: LNHDA, SQIVND (reference sequence). Trimming cost V 4 bases and J 7 bases; bases outside gene matches: 8. The CDR3 region is CASSRVAGGGNEQFF. The CDR3 coding sequence is TGTGCCAGTAGTAGAGTTGCGGGAGGGGGAAATGAGCAGTTCTTC.

V gene TRBV5-4 combines with J gene TRBJ1-2; TRBD1 is a possible D gene (6 bases). The CDR3 has 12 residues. V was pared by 5 bases and J by 8 bases, with 13 bases between. Germline CDR1 SGHNT, CDR2 YYREEE (reference sequence). The CDR3 region is CASREGQLGYTF. The CDR3 region has the DNA TGTGCCAGCAGGGAAGGACAGCTGGGCTACACCTTC.

The chain recombines TRBV30 with TRBJ2-7; D is uncertain. From germline, CDR1 is GTSNPN and CDR2 SVGIG (reference sequence). Trimming pared 3 bases from V and 3 bases from J, leaving 18 bases between. The CDR3 covers 15 residues. In DNA form, the CDR3 reads TGTGCCTGGAGACCTCCAAGTGGATCTCACTACGAGCAGTACTTC. Translation gives CAWRPPSGSHYEQYF.

The chain links TRBV6-5 to TRBJ2-3; no clear D gene. V was cut by 6 bases and J by 2 bases, with 9 bases left in between. This CDR3 has 13 amino acids. Germline V CDR1 and CDR2: MNHEY, SVGAGI. CDR3 amino acids: CASSPRPTDTQYF. The CDR3 bases are TGTGCCAGCAGCCCTCGACCCACAGATACGCAGTATTTT.

This clone was recorded once. The chain employs TRBV14 and TRBJ2-7; TRBD2 matches at 10 bases. Per germline, CDR1 SGHDN and CDR2 FVKESK. This CDR3 is 14 amino acids long. Trimming removed 2 bases from V and 5 bases from J; junction bases left unmatched: 3. The CDR3: CASSQLAGVNEQYF. The CDR3 DNA sequence: TGTGCCAGCAGCCAACTAGCGGGAGTTAACGAGCAGTACTTC.

The chain recombines TRBV27 with TRBJ1-3; a possible D gene is TRBD1 (5 bases). The CDR3 length is 14 residues. Germline CDR1 and CDR2: MNHEY and SMNVEV (reference sequence). V lost 7 bases to trimming and J lost 3 bases, with 13 bases between them. CDR3 residues: CASKKGVGGNTIYF. The CDR3 DNA follows: TGTGCCAGCAAAAAAGGGGTTGGTGGAAACACCATATATTTT.

DNA of the CDR3: TGCGCCAGCAGCCCAACCAGGTCGGGAGGGGTATCAGATACGCAGTATTTT. Translated: CASSPTRSGGVSDTQYF. This chain joins TRBV5-1 and TRBJ2-3; 8 bases line up with TRBD2. Per the germline V gene, CDR1 is SGHRS and CDR2 is YFSETQ. The junction had 14 bases not matched to a gene; V was cut back by 4 bases and J by 4 bases. The CDR3 is made up of 17 amino acids.

The genes are TRBV5-1 and TRBJ2-4; weak D call: TRBD1 (6 bases). This CDR3 contains 14 residues. CDR1 and CDR2 from the germline V gene are SGHRS and YFSETQ. Trimming removed 4 bases at V and 10 bases at J, with 18 bases between. For the CDR3, the DNA is TGCGCCAGCAGCCCCCAGCTCCAGGGACAAATTCAGTACTTC. Residues: CASSPQLQGQIQYF.

In its sample, this clone was seen a few times. V is TRBV7-9 and J is TRBJ2-3; D unresolved. The CDR3 is made up of 13 amino acids. Deletions cut 2 bases from V and 3 bases from J, with 6 bases between. CDR1 SEHNR and CDR2 FQNEAQ come from the germline V gene (reference sequence). The CDR3 reads CASSLSSTDTQYF. CDR3 coding DNA: TGTGCCAGCAGCTTATCTTCAACAGATACGCAGTATTTT.

This clone was observed a handful of times. The CDR3 DNA is TGTGCTAGTGGTTTGGGGGCGAGCACTGAAGCTTTCTTT. As protein: CASGLGASTEAFF. V is TRBV12-5 and J is TRBJ1-1; D not resolved. This CDR3 spans 13 amino acids. V shed 1 base and J shed 4 bases, with 7 bases lying between them. The V gene's germline CDR1 is LGHNT and CDR2 FRNRAP.